One and the same sample provided the 3 T cell receptor beta chains below, sequenced in a study of tumor-infiltrating lymphocytes in primary liver carcinoma. Co-extraction yielded RNA and DNA from about 20-30 mg of unsorted bulk tissue. The researchers produced TCR beta cDNA from around 0.5 ug total RNA with a constant-region primer. Generation of the TCR beta libraries relied on three nested multiplex PCR rounds using slightly modified ARM-PCR. Researchers ran the first two PCR rounds for roughly 10 cycles each with TRBV1-TRBV30 forward primers and a C-beta reverse primer. TCRdb re-called the multiplex PCR reads with MiXCR, one entry per CDR3 protein. The repertoire has about 120,000 distinct CDR3 sequences, roughly 70% of them found once; the top ten carry 8.1%. The sequenced sample consisted of tumor-adjacent normal liver tissue. These receptors all stem from a woman aged 55-70 years with primary liver carcinoma and hepatitis B virus infection.

This clonotype was seen a handful of times. This rearrangement joins TRBV19 to TRBJ2-1, with D unresolved. The CDR3 extends over 13 amino acids. V lost 2 bases and J 6 bases, leaving 8 bases between the germline ends. Germline CDR1 reads LNHDA; CDR2 reads SQIVND (reference sequence). DNA of the CDR3: TGTGCCAGTAGTATAATGTTAAGCAATGAGCAGTTCTTC. It codes for CASSIMLSNEQFF.

As concerns this clonotype: Because the CDR3 is missing its conserved closing phenylalanine or tryptophan, this is likely a read error. The chain couples TRBV10-3 to TRBJ2-7, with TRBD2 matching 8 bases. The CDR3 extends over 14 amino acids. V lost 3 bases and J lost 6; bases outside the gene matches: 7. Germline V gene sequence: CDR1 ENHRY, CDR2 SYGVKD. The CDR3, as DNA: TGTGCCATCAGTGAAGCGGGAGAAACTGGCGAGCAGTACTTA. Its protein product is CAISEAGETGEQYL.

As to this clonotype: The junction does not match germline at one end; this may be a read error. The chain joins TRBV6-1 to TRBJ2-7, with a tentative D call TRBD2 (5 bases). This CDR3 is 15 amino acids long. Germline V lookup: CDR1 MNHNS, CDR2 SASEGT. The CDR3 loop is CDSSHLRALRYEHYF. The CDR3 region has the DNA TGTGACAGCAGTCATTTGAGGGCTTTACGCTACGAGCACTACTTC.